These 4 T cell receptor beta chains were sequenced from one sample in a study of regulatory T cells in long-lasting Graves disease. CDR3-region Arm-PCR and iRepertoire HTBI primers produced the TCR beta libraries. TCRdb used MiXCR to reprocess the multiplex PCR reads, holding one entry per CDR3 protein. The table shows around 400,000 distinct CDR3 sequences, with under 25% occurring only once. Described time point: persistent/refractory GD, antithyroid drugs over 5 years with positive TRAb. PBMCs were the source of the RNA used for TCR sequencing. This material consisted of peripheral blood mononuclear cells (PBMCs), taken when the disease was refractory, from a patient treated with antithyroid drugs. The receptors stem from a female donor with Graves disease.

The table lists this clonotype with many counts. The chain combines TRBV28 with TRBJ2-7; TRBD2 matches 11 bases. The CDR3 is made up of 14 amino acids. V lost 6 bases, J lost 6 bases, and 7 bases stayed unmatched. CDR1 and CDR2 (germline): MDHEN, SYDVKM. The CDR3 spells CASSLTSGSSEQYF. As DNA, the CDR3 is TGTGCCAGCAGCCTCACTAGCGGGAGCTCCGAGCAGTACTTC.

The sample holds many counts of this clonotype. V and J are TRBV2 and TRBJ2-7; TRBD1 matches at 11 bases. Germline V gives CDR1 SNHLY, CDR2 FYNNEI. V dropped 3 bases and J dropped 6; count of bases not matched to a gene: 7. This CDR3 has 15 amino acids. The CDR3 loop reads CASSDPGQGAGEQYF. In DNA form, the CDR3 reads TGTGCCAGCAGTGACCCCGGACAGGGGGCCGGCGAGCAGTACTTC.

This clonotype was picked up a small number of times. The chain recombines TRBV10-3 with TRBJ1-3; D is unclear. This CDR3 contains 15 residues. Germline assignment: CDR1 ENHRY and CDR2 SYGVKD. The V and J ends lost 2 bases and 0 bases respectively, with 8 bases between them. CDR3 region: CAISEDGYSGNTIYF. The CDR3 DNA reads TGTGCCATCAGTGAGGACGGATACTCTGGAAACACCATATATTTT.

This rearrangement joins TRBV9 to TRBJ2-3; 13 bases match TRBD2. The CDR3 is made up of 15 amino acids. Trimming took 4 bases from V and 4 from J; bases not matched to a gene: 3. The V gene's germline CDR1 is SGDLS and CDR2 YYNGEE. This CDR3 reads CASSPGLAGSDTQYF. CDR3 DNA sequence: TGTGCCAGCAGCCCGGGACTAGCGGGGTCAGATACGCAGTATTTT.